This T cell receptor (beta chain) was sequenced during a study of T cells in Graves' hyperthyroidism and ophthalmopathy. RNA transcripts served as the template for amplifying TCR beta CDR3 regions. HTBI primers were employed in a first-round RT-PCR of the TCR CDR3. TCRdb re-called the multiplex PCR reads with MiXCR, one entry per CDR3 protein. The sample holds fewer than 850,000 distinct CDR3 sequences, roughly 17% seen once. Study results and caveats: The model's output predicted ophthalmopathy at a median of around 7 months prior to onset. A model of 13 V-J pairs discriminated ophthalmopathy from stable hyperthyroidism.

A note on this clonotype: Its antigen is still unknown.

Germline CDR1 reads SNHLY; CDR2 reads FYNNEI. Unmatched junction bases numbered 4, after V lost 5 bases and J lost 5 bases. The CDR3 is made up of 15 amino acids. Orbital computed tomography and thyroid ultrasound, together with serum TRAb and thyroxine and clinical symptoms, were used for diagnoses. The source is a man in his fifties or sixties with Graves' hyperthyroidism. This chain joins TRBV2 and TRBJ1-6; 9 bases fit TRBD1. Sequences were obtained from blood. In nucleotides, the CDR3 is TGTGCCAGCAGTCGGGACAGGGAGAATAATTCACCCCTCCACTTT. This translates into CASSRDRENNSPLHF.